Detailed here is one TCR beta chain. The table came from immunoSEQ multiplex PCR; TCRdb's copy has only in-frame clones and leaves some out. Counted here are a few hundred thousand clones, 70% to 90% occurring once; the ten biggest clones make up 0.8% to 1%. Trimming removed 0 bases from V and 1 base from J, with 10 bases in between. The CDR3 runs 16 residues. Germline loops: CDR1 SGHDT, CDR2 YYEEEE. The source of the sample is a study of blood T cell repertoires in COVID-19. This chain links TRBV5-6 with TRBJ2-2, with D perhaps TRBD1 (5 bases). The sequence derives from a man between 18 and 35 years old with COVID-19, enrolled during active disease. Sequencing was carried out using peripheral blood. The CDR3 spells CASSLAVTENTGELFF. CDR3 nucleotide sequence: TGTGCCAGCAGCTTGGCCGTGACAGAGAACACCGGGGAGCTGTTTTTT. The whole variable domain, remainder taken from reference TRBV5-6 and TRBJ2-2, is DAGVTQSPTHLIKTRGQQVTLRCSPKSGHDTVSWYQQALGQGPQFIFQYYEEEERQRGNFPDRFSGHQFPNYSSELNVNALLLGDSALYLCASSLAVTENTGELFFGEGSRLTVL.